This passage covers 6 T cell receptor beta chains from one sample sequenced in a study of shared clonotypes between healthy human individuals. Measured with immunoSEQ multiplex PCR; TCRdb has only the in-frame clones, and not every one. Of around 990,000 clones in the sample, 77% were seen once. The sequencing input was memory CD4+ T cells from PBMCs. The sample's subset: CD45RA-negative fraction. The receptors come from a man in his late teens or twenties in good health. Some clones in this sample may be carry-over from other donors' samples.

The table lists this clone with a few counts. The rearrangement links TRBV28 to TRBJ2-5, with 7 bases identical to TRBD1. The CDR3 contains 15 residues. With 2 bases clipped from V and 0 bases from J, the junction kept 3 bases outside the gene matches. Germline V gene lookup returns CDR1 MDHEN and CDR2 SYDVKM. The CDR3 DNA reads as TGTGCCAGCAGTTTAATAGACAGGGACCAAGAGACCCAGTACTTC. It yields the protein CASSLIDRDQETQYF.

V is TRBV15 and J is TRBJ2-7, with D perhaps assigned TRBD1 or TRBD2 (5 bases each). CDR3 size: 16 residues. Trimming cost V 0 bases and J 0 bases, with 12 bases left between them. CDR1 and CDR2 (germline): LNHNV, YYDKDF (reference sequence). This chain's CDR3 is CATSRERDPSSYEQYF. CDR3 DNA: TGTGCCACCAGCAGAGAAAGGGACCCGAGCTCCTACGAGCAGTACTTC.

The rearrangement uses TRBV5-6 and TRBJ2-3; D remains ambiguous. The germline V and J ends were trimmed by 1 base and 2 bases, with 8 bases remaining between them. CDR3 length: 14 residues. Germline values: CDR1 SGHDT, CDR2 YYEEEE. CDR3 nucleotides: TGTGCCAGCAGCTTGACCGGTCTCACAGATACGCAGTATTTT. Translating gives CASSLTGLTDTQYF.

This chain uses TRBV6-1 with TRBJ2-1; TRBD2 aligns across 13 bases. The CDR3 is 15 residues long. Unmatched junction bases numbered 4, after V lost 5 bases and J lost 6 bases. CDR1 is MNHNS, CDR2 SASEGT, per germline. The CDR3 DNA follows: TGTGCCAGCAGTCCCGGGACTAGCGGGATCAATGAGCAGTTCTTC. It encodes CASSPGTSGINEQFF.

The gene calls are TRBV2 and TRBJ2-7; D assignment may be TRBD1 or TRBD2 (5 bases each). CDR1 is SNHLY and CDR2 is FYNNEI in the germline V gene. Trimming removed 6 bases from V and 0 bases from J, with 15 bases in between. The CDR3 is 15 amino acids. CDR3 sequence: CASRMGPRGSYEQYF. In DNA form, the CDR3 reads TGTGCCAGCAGAATGGGACCTCGTGGCTCCTACGAGCAGTACTTC. Full variable domain (outside the CDR3, taken from reference TRBV2 and TRBJ2-7): EPEVTQTPSHQVTQMGQEVILRCVPISNHLYFYWYRQILGQKVEFLVSFYNNEISEKSEIFDDQFSVERPDGSNFTLKIRSTKLEDSAMYFCASRMGPRGSYEQYFGPGTRLTVT.

This chain links TRBV7-6 with TRBJ2-5, with D uncertain. V was pared by 5 bases and J by 4 bases, with 11 bases between. From germline, CDR1 is SGHVS and CDR2 FNYEAQ. This CDR3 has 13 residues. This CDR3 is CASSGMMGETQYF. In DNA form, the CDR3 reads TGTGCCAGCAGCGGAATGATGGGAGAGACCCAGTACTTC. Full variable domain (remainder filled in from reference TRBV7-6 and TRBJ2-5): GAGVSQSPRYKVTKRGQDVALRCDPISGHVSLYWYRQALGQGPEFLTYFNYEAQQDKSGLPNDRFSAERPEGSISTLTIQRTEQRDSAMYRCASSGMMGETQYFGPGTRLLVL.